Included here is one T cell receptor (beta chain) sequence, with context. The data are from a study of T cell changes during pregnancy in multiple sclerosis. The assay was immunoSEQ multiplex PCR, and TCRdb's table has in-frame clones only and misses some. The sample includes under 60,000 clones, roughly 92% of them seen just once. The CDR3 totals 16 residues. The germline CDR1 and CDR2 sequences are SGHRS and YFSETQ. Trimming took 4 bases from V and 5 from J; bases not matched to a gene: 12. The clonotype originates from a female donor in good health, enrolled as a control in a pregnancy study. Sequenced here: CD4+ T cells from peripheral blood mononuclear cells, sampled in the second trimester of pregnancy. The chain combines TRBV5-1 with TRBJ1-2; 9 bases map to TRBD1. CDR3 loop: CASSQAGTGLGYGYTF. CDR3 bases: TGCGCCAGCAGCCAAGCGGGGACAGGGCTTGGATATGGCTACACCTTC.